The 6 T cell receptor beta chains in this list originate from one sample, sequenced in a study of T-cell reconstitution after alpha-beta-depleted transplantation in children (dated by TCRdb to the mid-2010s). The library was obtained by PCR. The instrument given in TCRdb is Illumina HiSeq 2500. TCR library preparation used molecular barcoding, with unique molecular identifiers applied to normalize quantification of the TCRbeta repertoire. TCRdb took the public reads, trimmed them with fastp at Q25, ran MiXCR for clone calling and kept in-frame beta chains. Each record represents a unique CDR3 protein, reported with the most common genes and DNA among its rows. Across this sample there are a few hundred thousand distinct CDR3 sequences, with 10% seen only once. The ten largest clonotypes hold approximately 2.3% of the sample. This material consisted of PBMCs from the stem cell graft donor, taken from the stem cell graft. The origin of the receptors is a human donor who donated a stem cell graft to a child with acute lymphoblastic leukemia.

V gene TRBV12-3 or TRBV12-4 combines with J gene TRBJ1-1; tentatively, D is TRBD1 (5 bases). Between the trimmed V and J ends, which lost 2 bases and 5 bases, there was a span of 15 bases. The CDR3 extends over 15 amino acids. The chain's CDR3 is CASSLTWGGGTEAFF. The CDR3 DNA follows: TGTGCCAGCAGTTTAACGTGGGGCGGGGGGACTGAAGCTTTCTTT.

This clonotype showed up just a few times. The DNA for the CDR3 is TGTGCCAGCAGCCAAGATTGGCGGGAGGGCCGGTGGGTGACCCAGTACTTC. Translated: CASSQDWREGRWVTQYF. This chain connects TRBV4-2 to TRBJ2-5; TRBD2 matches at 9 bases. The CDR3 is 17 residues long. Per the germline V gene, CDR1 is LGHNA and CDR2 is YNFKEQ. Unmatched junction bases numbered 12, after V lost 0 bases and J lost 7 bases.

The chain recombines TRBV12-5 with TRBJ1-3; unclear D gene. The CDR3 is 15 amino acids. V was trimmed by 2 bases and J by 4 bases, leaving 12 bases between them. CDR1 and CDR2 (germline): LGHNT, FRNRAP. The CDR3 nucleotides are TGTGCTAGTGGTTTGATCCGGAAGGGAGGAAACACCATATATTTT. Residues: CASGLIRKGGNTIYF.

This clonotype has a handful of counts. The chain couples TRBV7-9 to TRBJ2-7, with D hard to call. V lost 2 bases and J 2 bases, leaving 10 bases between the germline ends. The germline CDR1 and CDR2 sequences are SEHNR and FQNEAQ (reference sequence). This CDR3 region has 14 residues. CDR3 nucleotide sequence: TGTGCCAGCAGCTTAACCGCCAGCCCCTACGAGCAGTACTTC. This codes for CASSLTASPYEQYF.

This chain links TRBV7-9 with TRBJ2-7, with 9 bases identical to TRBD2. The CDR3 is 16 amino acids. The germline V gene has CDR1 SEHNR and CDR2 FQNEAQ (reference sequence). With V trimmed by 1 base and J by 2 bases, 6 bases remained unmatched. CDR3 sequence: CASSLGSAGGTYEQYF. CDR3 nucleotides: TGTGCCAGCAGCTTAGGAAGTGCGGGAGGGACCTACGAGCAGTACTTC.

This clonotype was observed at least ten times. The chain has TRBV7-9 and TRBJ2-7; the match to TRBD2 covers 13 bases. The CDR3 has 16 amino acids. V was pared by 5 bases and J by 6 bases, with 10 bases of the junction left unmatched. Germline V gene data show CDR1 as SEHNR and CDR2 as FQNEAQ (reference sequence). The CDR3 DNA is TGTGCCAGCAGCACTCGGACTAGCGGGAGTAGTAGCGAGCAGTACTTC. As protein: CASSTRTSGSSSEQYF. Using reference TRBV7-9 and TRBJ2-7 for the parts outside the CDR3, the full variable domain is DTGVSQNPRHKITKRGQNVTFRCDPISEHNRLYWYRQTLGQGPEFLTYFQNEAQLEKSRLLSDRFSAERPKGSFSTLEIQRTEQGDSAMYLCASSTRTSGSSSEQYFGPGTRLTVT.